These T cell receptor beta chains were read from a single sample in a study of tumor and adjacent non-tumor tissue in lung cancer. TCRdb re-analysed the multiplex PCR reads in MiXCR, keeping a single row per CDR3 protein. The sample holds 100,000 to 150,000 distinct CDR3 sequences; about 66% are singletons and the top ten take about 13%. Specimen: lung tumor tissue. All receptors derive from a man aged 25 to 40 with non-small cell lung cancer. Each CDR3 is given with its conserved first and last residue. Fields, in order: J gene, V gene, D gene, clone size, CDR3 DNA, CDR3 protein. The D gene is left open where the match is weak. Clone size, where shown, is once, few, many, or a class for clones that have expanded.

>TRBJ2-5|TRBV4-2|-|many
TGTGCCAGCAGCCAATATAGGGGGCAAGAGACCCAGTACTTC
CASSQYRGQETQYF
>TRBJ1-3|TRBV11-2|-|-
TGTGCCGGCAGCTTACGCAGGAGCTCTGGAAACATCATATATTTT
CAGSLRRSSGNIIYF
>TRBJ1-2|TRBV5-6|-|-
TGTGCCAGCAGCTTGGTAGTCCGCTACACCTTC
CASSLVVRYTF
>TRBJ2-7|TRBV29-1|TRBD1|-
TGCAGCGCCACTTGGACGACAGGGGGTGCGGGTGAGCAGTACTTC
CSATWTTGGAGEQYF
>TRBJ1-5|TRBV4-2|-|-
TGTGCCAGCAGCCAAGATTTTGACCATGCGGGTCAGCCCCAGCATTTT
CASSQDFDHAGQPQHF
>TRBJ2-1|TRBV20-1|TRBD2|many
TGCAGTGCAACTAGCGGGGGGGCAGATGAGCAGTTCTTC
CSATSGGADEQFF
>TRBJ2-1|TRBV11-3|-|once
TGTGCCAGCAGCTTAAATACGGCTTCTAGTAGAGAAGACAATGAGCAGTTCTTC
CASSLNTASSREDNEQFF
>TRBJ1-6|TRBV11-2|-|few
TGTGCCAGCTGCATAGCGGGGGGTTCGGCACCCCTCCACTTT
CASCIAGGSAPLHF
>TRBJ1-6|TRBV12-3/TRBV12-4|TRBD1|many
TGTGCCAGCAGTTTAGGGACAGGGTCTTCACCCCTCCACTTT
CASSLGTGSSPLHF
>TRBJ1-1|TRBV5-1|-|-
TGCGCCGGCAGCTTGAGGGTGGAAACTGAAGCTTTCTTT
CAGSLRVETEAFF
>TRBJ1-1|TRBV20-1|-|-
TGCAGTGCCCCCCACCCCCACACGAACACTGAGGCTTTCTTT
CSAPHPHTNTEAFF
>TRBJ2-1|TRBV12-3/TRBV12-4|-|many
TGTGCCAGCAGTTTACCGGGACTTAACAATGAGCAGTTCTTC
CASSLPGLNNEQFF